This T cell receptor (beta chain) was observed in a study of regulatory T cells in long-lasting Graves disease. Study summary: Antithyroid drug exposure in newly diagnosed Graves' patients had lasted under 3 months.

The time point: newly diagnosed GD, antithyroid drugs for less than 3 months. From RNA extracted from PBMCs, the TCR library was made. Both iRepertoire HTBI primers and Arm-PCR of CDR3 regions were used to build the TCR beta libraries. TCRdb re-analysed the multiplex PCR reads in MiXCR, keeping a single row per CDR3 protein. The table records about 470,000 distinct CDR3 sequences, 15% of them present only once. On this clonotype itself: Its antigen is not identified.

Study observations and caveats: More public clonotypes were shared by persistent patients (about 3,000) than by new patients (more than 950).

Another study also made use of these data, one on T cells in Graves' hyperthyroidism and ophthalmopathy. That study adds: The TCR CDR3 first-round RT-PCR relied on the HTBI primer set.

The TCR sequence derives from a woman in her twenties or thirties with Graves disease. Source: peripheral blood mononuclear cells (PBMCs), taken at new diagnosis, from a patient treated with antithyroid drugs.

DNA for the CDR3: TGTGCCAGCAGTTACCGTTCTAGCGGGGCCAATGAGCAGTTCTTC. It yields the protein CASSYRSSGANEQFF. The rearrangement joins TRBV6-2 or TRBV6-3 to TRBJ2-1; 9 nucleotides align to TRBD2. The CDR3 loop spans 15 amino acids. The V gene's germline CDR1 is MNHEY and CDR2 SVGEGT. Trimming cost V 2 bases and J 6 bases; bases outside gene matches: 5.